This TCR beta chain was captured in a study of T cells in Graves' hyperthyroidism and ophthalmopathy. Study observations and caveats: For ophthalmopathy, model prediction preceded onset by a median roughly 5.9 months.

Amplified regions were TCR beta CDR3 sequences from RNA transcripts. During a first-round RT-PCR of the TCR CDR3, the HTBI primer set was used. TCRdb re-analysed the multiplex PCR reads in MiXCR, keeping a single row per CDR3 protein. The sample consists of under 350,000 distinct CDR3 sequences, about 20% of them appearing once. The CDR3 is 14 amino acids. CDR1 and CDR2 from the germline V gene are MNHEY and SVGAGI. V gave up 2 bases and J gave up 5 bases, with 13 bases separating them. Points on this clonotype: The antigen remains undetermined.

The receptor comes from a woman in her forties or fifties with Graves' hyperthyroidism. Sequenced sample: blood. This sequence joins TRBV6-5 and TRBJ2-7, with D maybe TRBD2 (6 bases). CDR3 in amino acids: CASSYPTGLNEQYF. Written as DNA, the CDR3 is TGTGCCAGCAGTTACCCAACGGGACTCAACGAGCAGTACTTC.